The 18 T cell receptor beta chains reported below all come from one sample, sequenced in a study of blood T cells in healthy people across ages. With a J-beta primer mix and a sample-barcoded 5' primer, a second PCR ran about 7 to 12 cycles. A single record per CDR3 protein comes from TCRdb applying MiXCR to the 5' RACE reads. The sample holds 650,000 or so distinct CDR3 sequences, under 65% seen once. Material: blood. These receptors came from a woman older than 75 in good health.

This clonotype was counted only a few times. The chain combines TRBV27 with TRBJ2-7, with 13 bases identical to TRBD2. Germline assignment: CDR1 MNHEY and CDR2 SMNVEV (reference sequence). The CDR3 totals 16 residues. Trimming took 5 bases from V and 5 from J; bases not matched to a gene: 9. The CDR3 reads CASSATSGRFIHEQYF. CDR3 coding DNA: TGTGCCAGCAGTGCGACTAGCGGGAGGTTCATCCACGAGCAGTACTTC.

The rearrangement links TRBV21-1 to TRBJ2-3; TRBD2 is taken as the D call from the table, unchecked against the DNA. TRBV21-1 is a documented pseudogene. This CDR3 has 19 residues. The chain's CDR3 is CASSPKGLAGVSGADTQYF. In DNA, the CDR3 is TGTGCCAGCAGCCCAAAGGGACTAGCGGGAGTCTCCGGCGCAGATACGCAGTATTTT.

In this sample, this clonotype turned up a few times. J is TRBJ2-7 and V is TRBV6-6; D is uncertain. This CDR3 contains 12 residues. The germline V gene has CDR1 MNHNY and CDR2 SVGAGI (reference sequence). V lost 5 bases and J 6 bases, leaving 11 bases between the germline ends. For the CDR3, the DNA is TGTGCCAGCAGTCCCAAACAGCGCGAGCAGTACTTC. It encodes CASSPKQREQYF.

The CDR3 bases are TGTGCCAGCAGTGTTGGGCAGAATGAAAAACTGTTTTTT. Its translation is CASSVGQNEKLFF. V is TRBV28 and J is TRBJ1-4; D gene unclear. Germline V lookup: CDR1 MDHEN, CDR2 SYDVKM. Between the trimmed V and J ends, which lost 5 bases and 5 bases, there was a span of 9 bases. The CDR3 totals 13 residues. The variable domain in full, with the rest retrieved from reference TRBV28 and TRBJ1-4, is DVKVTQSSRYLVKRTGEKVFLECVQDMDHENMFWYRQDPGLGLRLIYFSYDVKMKEKGDIPEGYSVSREKKERFSLILESASTNQTSMYLCASSVGQNEKLFFGSGTQLSVL.

This clonotype showed up just a few times. This chain uses TRBV12-3 or TRBV12-4 with TRBJ2-7, with TRBD2 identical over 10 bases. The V and J ends lost 6 bases and 0 bases, in that order; junction bases with no gene match: 2. This CDR3 has 14 residues. The CDR3 region has the DNA TGTGCCAGCAGACAGCGGGAGGGCTCCTACGAGCAGTACTTC. Translating gives CASRQREGSYEQYF.

This chain connects TRBV15 to TRBJ1-6, with a tentative D call TRBD1 (6 bases). Germline assignment: CDR1 LNHNV and CDR2 YYDKDF (reference sequence). The CDR3 runs to 15 residues. The V and J ends lost 0 bases and 7 bases respectively, with 10 bases between them. CDR3 sequence reads: CATSRDAGENSPLHF. DNA for the CDR3: TGTGCCACCAGCAGAGATGCAGGGGAGAATTCACCCCTCCACTTT.

On this clonotype: This may be a read error, as it is one base from a much larger clone. The chain joins TRBV10-3 to TRBJ1-5; the match to TRBD1 covers 7 bases. The CDR3 is made up of 16 amino acids. Germline CDR1 is ENHRY and CDR2 is SYGVKD. As DNA, the CDR3 is TGTGCCATCAGTGACCGAGGGAGGGGGCAGGGTCAGTCCCAGCATTTT. This codes for CAISDRGRGQGQSQHF.

In DNA form, the CDR3 reads TGTGCCAGCAGTGAAGGGGGGGGCTCGGTGAACACTGAAGCTTTCTTT. Protein: CASSEGGGSVNTEAFF. The J gene is TRBJ1-1, the V gene TRBV25-1; tentative D call: TRBD1 (6 bases). Trimming cost V 2 bases and J 0 bases, with 13 bases left between them. The CDR3 consists of 16 residues. Germline CDR1 MGHDK, CDR2 SYGVNS. Supplemented by reference TRBV25-1 and TRBJ1-1, the full variable domain reads EADIYQTPRYLVIGTGKKITLECSQTMGHDKMYWYQQDPGMELHLIHYSYGVNSTEKGDLSSESTVSRIRTEHFPLTLESARPSHTSQYLCASSEGGGSVNTEAFFGQGTRLTVV.

The J gene is TRBJ2-3, the V gene TRBV20-1; D remains ambiguous. In germline, CDR1 is DFQATT, CDR2 SNEGSKA (reference sequence). Trimming took 0 bases from V and 2 from J, leaving 12 bases between them. The length of the CDR3 is 15 residues. CDR3 coding DNA: TGCAGTGCTAGAGATCCCAACGGGCCCACAGATACGCAGTATTTT. Translated: CSARDPNGPTDTQYF.

This clonotype was observed a handful of times. The chain is built from TRBV7-8 and TRBJ1-2; D possibly corresponds to TRBD1 (6 bases). The CDR3 has 14 residues. Germline values: CDR1 SGHVS, CDR2 FQNEAQ. The V and J ends lost 5 bases and 2 bases respectively, with 12 bases between them. CDR3 amino acids: CASSRNRENYGYTF. The CDR3 DNA follows: TGTGCCAGCAGCCGTAACAGGGAGAACTATGGCTACACCTTC.

As for this clonotype: A much bigger clone sits one base away, suggesting this may be a read error. CDR3 loop: CASSFVSGPPGAQYF. CDR3 sequence (DNA): TGTGCCAGCAGTTTCGTTAGCGGGCCCCCTGGGGCCCAGTACTTC. V and J are TRBV12-3 or TRBV12-4 and TRBJ2-5; 7 bases are a match to TRBD2. Losses at the gene ends were 3 bases for V and 9 bases for J; bases not matched to a gene: 13. The CDR3 contains 15 residues.

This rearrangement joins TRBV7-2 to TRBJ2-3; TRBD2 matches 9 bases. The ends lost 4 bases at V and 9 bases at J; junction bases unmatched: 8. The germline V gene encodes CDR1 SGHTA and CDR2 FQGNSA. The CDR3 sequence is 14 residues long. CDR3 in amino acids: CASSSGLAIRTQYF. The CDR3 DNA reads as TGTGCCAGCAGCTCCGGACTAGCGATAAGGACGCAGTATTTT.

V usage is TRBV12-3 or TRBV12-4 and J usage is TRBJ2-5; 8 bases fit TRBD1. The J call is in doubt because the DNA end fits TRBJ2-7 better. There are 14 residues in the CDR3. DNA for the CDR3: TGTGCCAGCGGTAGGACAGGGCCGGGGTACGAGCAGTACTTC. This translates into CASGRTGPGYEQYF.

There are many counts of this clonotype. The chain employs TRBV9 and TRBJ2-1; D is perhaps TRBD1 (6 bases). V gave up 0 bases and J gave up 9 bases, with 25 bases separating them. Germline lookup yields CDR1 SGDLS and CDR2 YYNGEE. The CDR3 is made up of 18 amino acids. The CDR3 DNA reads as TGTGCCAGCAGCGTAGCAGGAAAAGGGGGATCGGTGGGTTCTGAGCAGTTCTTC. It encodes CASSVAGKGGSVGSEQFF.

The genes are TRBV11-2 and TRBJ1-4; possible D gene TRBD1, 6 bases. The CDR3 has 17 amino acids. V was shortened by 5 bases and J by 4 bases, with 20 bases between the two germline ends. The germline CDR1 and CDR2 sequences are SGHAT and FQNNGV. CDR3 DNA: TGTGCCAGCAGCCCTATCGGCGGGGGGCTACGTAATGAAAAACTGTTTTTT. Its protein is CASSPIGGGLRNEKLFF.

This clonotype turned up a few times. The chain joins TRBV11-2 to TRBJ2-3; D gene ambiguous. V lost 3 bases and J lost 0, with 7 bases in between. Germline lookup yields CDR1 SGHAT and CDR2 FQNNGV. The CDR3 contains 14 residues. Written as DNA, the CDR3 is TGTGCCAGCAGCTTGTTAATTAGCACAGATACGCAGTATTTT. This encodes CASSLLISTDTQYF.

This clonotype showed up just a few times. The CDR3 region has the DNA TGCAGTGCTAGAGATGAGGAAAAACTGTTTTTT. This translates into CSARDEEKLFF. The chain couples TRBV20-1 to TRBJ1-4, with unresolved D. Germline loops: CDR1 DFQATT, CDR2 SNEGSKA (reference sequence). V was trimmed by 0 bases and J by 8 bases, leaving 4 bases between them. The CDR3 is made up of 11 amino acids.

The genes are TRBV4-2 and TRBJ2-7; tentatively, D is TRBD1 or TRBD2 (5 bases each). Germline CDR1 LGHNA, CDR2 YNFKEQ. This CDR3 is 15 amino acids long. V was shortened by 4 bases and J by 2 bases, with 15 bases between the two germline ends. The CDR3 sequence is CASSRSRDPTYEQYF. The CDR3 bases are TGTGCCAGCAGCCGAAGCCGGGACCCAACCTACGAGCAGTACTTC.